This T cell receptor beta chain stems from a study of T and B cells in COVID-19 patients. Within the sample, this clonotype is medium-sized (0.01 to 0.1%). TRB rearrangements were amplified by multiplex PCR with BIOMED2 TRB-A/B primers. MiXCR, applied by TCRdb to the multiplex PCR reads, yields one record per CDR3 protein. The sample carries roughly 21,000 distinct CDR3 sequences, 25% to 35% recorded once. From blood, roughly 240-550 ng of genomic DNA served as TRB template. V shed 0 bases and J shed 4 bases, with 8 bases lying between them. The CDR3 is made up of 14 amino acids. The V gene's germline CDR1 is LNHNV and CDR2 YYDKDF (reference sequence).

The sequence came from a human donor who had recovered from COVID-19. Sample: blood. The chain recombines TRBV15 with TRBJ2-3; the D is unclear. The CDR3 region has the DNA TGTGCCACCAGCAGAGAGCGAGGTGCAGATACGCAGTATTTT. Protein sequence: CATSRERGADTQYF.